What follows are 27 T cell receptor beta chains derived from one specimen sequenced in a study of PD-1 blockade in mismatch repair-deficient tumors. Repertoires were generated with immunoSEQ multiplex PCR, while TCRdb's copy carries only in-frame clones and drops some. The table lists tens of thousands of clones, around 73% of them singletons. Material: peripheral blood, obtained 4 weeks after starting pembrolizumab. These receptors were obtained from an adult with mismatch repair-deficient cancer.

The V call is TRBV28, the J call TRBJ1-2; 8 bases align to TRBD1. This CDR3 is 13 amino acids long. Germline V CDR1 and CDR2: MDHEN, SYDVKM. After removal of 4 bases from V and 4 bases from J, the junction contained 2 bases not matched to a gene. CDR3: CASSSGQGYGYTF. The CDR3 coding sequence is TGTGCCAGCAGTTCCGGACAGGGCTATGGCTACACCTTC.

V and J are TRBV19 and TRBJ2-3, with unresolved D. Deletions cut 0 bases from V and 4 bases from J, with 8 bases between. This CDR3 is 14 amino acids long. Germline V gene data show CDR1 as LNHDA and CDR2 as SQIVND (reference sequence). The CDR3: CASSIDPGSDTQYF. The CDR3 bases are TGTGCCAGTAGTATAGACCCAGGTTCAGATACGCAGTATTTT.

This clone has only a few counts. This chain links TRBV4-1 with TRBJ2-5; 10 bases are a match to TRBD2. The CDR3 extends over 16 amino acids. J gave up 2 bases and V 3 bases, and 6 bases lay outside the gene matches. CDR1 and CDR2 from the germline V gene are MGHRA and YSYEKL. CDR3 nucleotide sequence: TGCGCCAGCAGCCACGTTAGCGGGAGGTCGCAAGAGACCCAGTACTTC. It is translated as CASSHVSGRSQETQYF.

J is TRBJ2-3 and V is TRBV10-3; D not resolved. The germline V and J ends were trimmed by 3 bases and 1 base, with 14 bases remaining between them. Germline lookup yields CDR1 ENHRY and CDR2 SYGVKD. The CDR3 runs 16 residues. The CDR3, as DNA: TGTGCCATCAGTGACCCTCTGACTGGCGGCACAGATACGCAGTATTTT. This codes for CAISDPLTGGTDTQYF.

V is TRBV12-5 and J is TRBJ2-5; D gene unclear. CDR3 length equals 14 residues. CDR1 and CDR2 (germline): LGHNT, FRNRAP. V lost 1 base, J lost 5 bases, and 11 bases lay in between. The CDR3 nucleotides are TGTGCTAGTGGTTTGGGTACCACGGAGGAGACCCAGTACTTC. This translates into CASGLGTTEETQYF.

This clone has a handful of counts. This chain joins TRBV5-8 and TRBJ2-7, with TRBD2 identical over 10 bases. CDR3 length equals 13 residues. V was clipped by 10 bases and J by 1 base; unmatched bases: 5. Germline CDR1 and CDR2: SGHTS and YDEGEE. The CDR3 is CAGLAERSYEQYF. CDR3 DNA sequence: TGTGCCGGACTAGCGGAACGATCCTACGAGCAGTACTTC.

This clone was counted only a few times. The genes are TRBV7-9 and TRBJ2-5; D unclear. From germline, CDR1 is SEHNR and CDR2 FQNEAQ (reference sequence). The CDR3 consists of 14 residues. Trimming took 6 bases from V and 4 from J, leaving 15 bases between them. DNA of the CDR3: TGTGCCAGCAGACCAGGACGGGCCGGAGAGACCCAGTACTTC. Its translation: CASRPGRAGETQYF.

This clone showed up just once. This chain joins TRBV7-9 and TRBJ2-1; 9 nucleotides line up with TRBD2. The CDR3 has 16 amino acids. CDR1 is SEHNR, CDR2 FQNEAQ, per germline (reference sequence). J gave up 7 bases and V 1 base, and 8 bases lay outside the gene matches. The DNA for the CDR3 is TGTGCCAGCAGCTTAGGGGTAGCGGGAGTAGTAAATGAGCAGTTCTTC. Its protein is CASSLGVAGVVNEQFF.

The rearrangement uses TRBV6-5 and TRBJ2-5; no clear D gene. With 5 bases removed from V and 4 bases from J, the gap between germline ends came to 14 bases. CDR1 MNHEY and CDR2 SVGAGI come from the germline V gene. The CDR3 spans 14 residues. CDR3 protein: CASSRDRVRETQYF. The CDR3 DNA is TGTGCCAGCAGTCGCGATAGGGTACGAGAGACCCAGTACTTC.

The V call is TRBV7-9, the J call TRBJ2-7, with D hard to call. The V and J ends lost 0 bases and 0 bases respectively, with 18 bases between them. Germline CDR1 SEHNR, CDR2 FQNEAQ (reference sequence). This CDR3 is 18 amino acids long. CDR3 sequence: CASSLAFGRRPSSYEQYF. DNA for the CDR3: TGTGCCAGCAGCTTAGCCTTCGGCCGTCGGCCAAGCTCCTACGAGCAGTACTTC.

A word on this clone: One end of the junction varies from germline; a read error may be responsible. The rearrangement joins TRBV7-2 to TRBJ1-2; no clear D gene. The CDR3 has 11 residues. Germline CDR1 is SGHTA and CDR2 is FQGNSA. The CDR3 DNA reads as TGTGCCAGCAGCTTAGGATCAATTAGGGACTTC. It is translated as CASSLGSIRDF.

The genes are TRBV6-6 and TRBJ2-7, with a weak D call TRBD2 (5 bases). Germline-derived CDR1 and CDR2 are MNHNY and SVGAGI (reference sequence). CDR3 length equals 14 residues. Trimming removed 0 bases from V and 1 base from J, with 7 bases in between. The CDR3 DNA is TGTGCCAGCAGTTACTCGAGCGGTTCCTACGAGCAGTACTTC. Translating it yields CASSYSSGSYEQYF.

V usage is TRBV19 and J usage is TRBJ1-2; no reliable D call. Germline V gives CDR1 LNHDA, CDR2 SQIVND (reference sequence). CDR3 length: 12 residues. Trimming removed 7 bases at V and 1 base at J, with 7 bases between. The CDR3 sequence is CASMNRNYGYTF. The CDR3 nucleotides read TGTGCCAGTATGAACCGTAACTATGGCTACACCTTC.

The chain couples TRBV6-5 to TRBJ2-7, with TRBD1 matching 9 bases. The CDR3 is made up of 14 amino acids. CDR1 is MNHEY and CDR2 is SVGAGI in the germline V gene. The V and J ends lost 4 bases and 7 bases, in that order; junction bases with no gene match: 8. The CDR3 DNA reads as TGTGCCAGCAGTTTTGGGGACAGGGAAGGAGAGCAGTACTTC. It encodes CASSFGDREGEQYF.

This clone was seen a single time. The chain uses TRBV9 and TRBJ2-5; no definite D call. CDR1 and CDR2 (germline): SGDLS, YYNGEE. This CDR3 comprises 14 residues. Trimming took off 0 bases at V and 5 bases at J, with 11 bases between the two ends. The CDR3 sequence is CASSVGQPGETQYF. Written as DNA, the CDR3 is TGTGCCAGCAGCGTAGGACAACCTGGGGAGACCCAGTACTTC.

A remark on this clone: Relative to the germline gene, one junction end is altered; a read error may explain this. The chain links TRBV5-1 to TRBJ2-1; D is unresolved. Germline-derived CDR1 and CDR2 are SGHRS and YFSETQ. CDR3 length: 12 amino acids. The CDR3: CASSSAYNEQFF. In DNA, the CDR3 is TGCGCCAGCAGTTCAGCCTATAATGAGCAGTTCTTC.

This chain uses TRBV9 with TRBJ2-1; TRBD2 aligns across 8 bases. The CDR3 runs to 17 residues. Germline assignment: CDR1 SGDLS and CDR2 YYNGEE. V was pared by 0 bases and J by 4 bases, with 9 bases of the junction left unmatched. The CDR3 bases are TGTGCCAGCAGCGTAGGGGCGTTCCAGCGGGAGTACAATGAGCAGTTCTTC. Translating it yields CASSVGAFQREYNEQFF.

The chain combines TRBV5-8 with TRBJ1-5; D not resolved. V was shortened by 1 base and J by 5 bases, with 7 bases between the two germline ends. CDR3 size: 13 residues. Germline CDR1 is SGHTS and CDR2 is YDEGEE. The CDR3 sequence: CASSLRGDQPQHF. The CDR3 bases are TGTGCCAGCAGCTTGAGAGGAGATCAGCCCCAGCATTTT.

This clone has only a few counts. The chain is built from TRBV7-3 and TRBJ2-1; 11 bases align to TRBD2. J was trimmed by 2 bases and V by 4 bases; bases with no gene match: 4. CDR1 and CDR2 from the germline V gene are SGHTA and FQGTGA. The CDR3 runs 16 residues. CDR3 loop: CASSSNSGRAYNEQFF. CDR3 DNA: TGTGCCAGCAGCTCCAATAGCGGGAGGGCCTACAATGAGCAGTTCTTC.

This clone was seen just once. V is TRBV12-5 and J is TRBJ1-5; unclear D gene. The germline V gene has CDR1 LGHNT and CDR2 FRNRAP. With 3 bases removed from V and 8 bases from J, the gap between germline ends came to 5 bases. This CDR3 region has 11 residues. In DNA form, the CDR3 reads TGTGCTAGTGGTTTTCGGGAGCCCCAGCATTTT. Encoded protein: CASGFREPQHF.

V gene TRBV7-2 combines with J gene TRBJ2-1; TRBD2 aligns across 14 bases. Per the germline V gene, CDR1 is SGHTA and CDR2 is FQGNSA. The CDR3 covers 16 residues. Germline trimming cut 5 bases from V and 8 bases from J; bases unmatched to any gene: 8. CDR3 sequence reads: CASSEAGTSGSYEQFF. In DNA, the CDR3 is TGTGCCAGCAGCGAAGCCGGGACTAGCGGGAGCTATGAGCAGTTCTTC. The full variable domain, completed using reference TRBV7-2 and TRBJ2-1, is GAGVSQSPSNKVTEKGKDVELRCDPISGHTALYWYRQSLGQGLEFLIYFQGNSAPDKSGLPSDRFSAERTGGSVSTLTIQRTQQEDSAVYLCASSEAGTSGSYEQFFGPGTRLTVL.

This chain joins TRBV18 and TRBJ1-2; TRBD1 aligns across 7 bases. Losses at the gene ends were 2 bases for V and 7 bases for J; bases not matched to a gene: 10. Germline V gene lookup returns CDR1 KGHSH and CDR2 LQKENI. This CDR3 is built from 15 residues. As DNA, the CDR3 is TGTGCCAGCTCACCAGTTGGAGGGGGCGATCCTGGCTACACCTTC. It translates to CASSPVGGGDPGYTF.

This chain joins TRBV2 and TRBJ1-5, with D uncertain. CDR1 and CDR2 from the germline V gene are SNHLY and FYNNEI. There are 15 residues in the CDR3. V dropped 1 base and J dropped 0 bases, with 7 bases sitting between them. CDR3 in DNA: TGTGCCAGCAGTGAAGTTGACTTTAGCAATCAGCCCCAGCATTTT. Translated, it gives CASSEVDFSNQPQHF.

The CDR3 spells CASSPGTLNEQFF. CDR3 coding DNA: TGTGCCAGCAGTCCTGGGACTTTGAATGAGCAGTTCTTC. This chain uses TRBV27 with TRBJ2-1, with D perhaps matching TRBD2 (6 bases). V dropped 5 bases and J dropped 7 bases, with 12 bases sitting between them. The V gene's germline CDR1 is MNHEY and CDR2 SMNVEV (reference sequence). This CDR3 contains 13 residues.

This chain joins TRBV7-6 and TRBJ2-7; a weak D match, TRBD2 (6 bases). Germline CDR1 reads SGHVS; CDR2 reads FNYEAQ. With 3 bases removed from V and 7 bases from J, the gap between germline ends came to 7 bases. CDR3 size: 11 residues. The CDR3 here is CASSFSGEQYF. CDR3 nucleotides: TGTGCCAGCAGCTTCAGCGGGGAGCAGTACTTC.

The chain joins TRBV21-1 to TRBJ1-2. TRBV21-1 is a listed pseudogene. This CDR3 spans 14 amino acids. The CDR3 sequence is CASSERAVNYGYTF. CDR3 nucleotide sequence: TGTGCCAGCAGCGAAAGGGCAGTTAACTATGGCTACACCTTC.

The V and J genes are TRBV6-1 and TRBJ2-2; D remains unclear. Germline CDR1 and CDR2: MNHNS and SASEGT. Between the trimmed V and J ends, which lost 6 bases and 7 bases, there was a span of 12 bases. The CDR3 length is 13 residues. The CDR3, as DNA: TGTGCCAGCAGGGTCCTTCGAGGCGGGGAGCTGTTTTTT. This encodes CASRVLRGGELFF.